This record covers a single TCR beta chain. Here immunoSEQ multiplex PCR was the method, and the copy in TCRdb shows in-frame clones only, minus some. The table records about 46,000 clones, 75% to 90% of them present only once. Trimming stripped 0 bases from V and 8 bases from J, with 15 bases between. The CDR3 runs to 15 residues. Germline CDR1 is MNHEY and CDR2 is SVGAGI. This sample was taken from a study of OX40 agonist ivuxolimab in advanced cancers. The chain couples TRBV6-5 to TRBJ2-3; D call uncertain. This material consisted of CD4+ or CD8+ T cells sorted from blood, taken in a trial of the OX40 agonist ivuxolimab. This clonotype originated in an adult with an advanced solid tumor such as melanoma, head and neck, liver or kidney cancer. CDR3 nucleotide sequence: TGTGCCAGCAGTTACTCGATTCCCCACCAGGCTACGCAGTATTTT. Translating gives CASSYSIPHQATQYF.